Only a few counts were recorded for the clone carrying this T cell receptor (beta chain). Its target is not known. This entry is derived from a study of T-cell reconstitution after alpha-beta-depleted transplantation in children. This CDR3 comprises 16 residues. From germline, CDR1 is DFQATT and CDR2 SNEGSKA (reference sequence). V trimming: 2 bases; J trimming: 1 base; junction bases outside the gene matches: 10. Study-level findings and limits: Most T-cell counts and diversity one year after the transplant came from T cells that were newly produced. Reportedly, alpha-beta T cells present about two months post-transplant originated from several hundred expanded clones of graft origin. High day-60 TCRbeta diversity in some patients came from surviving recipient T cells and thymic progenitors.

This sample's TCRbeta library carried unique molecular identifier barcodes. TCRdb independently ran MiXCR on the PCR reads; one entry per CDR3 protein. The repertoire includes around 800,000 distinct CDR3 sequences, about 15% of them detected once, and approximately 5% sits in the top ten. The receptor was derived from a male patient aged 10 to 17 who had a stem cell transplant for acute lymphoblastic leukemia, so the T cells may come from the graft donor. V is TRBV20-1 and J is TRBJ2-5, with 7 bases that match TRBD2. This material consisted of PBMCs, mostly from graft donor cells, taken 360 days after TCRalphabeta/CD19-depleted stem cell transplant. The CDR3, as DNA: TGCAGTGCTAGACCGGGAGGCTTTTACTCCCAAGAGACCCAGTACTTC. Translated, it gives CSARPGGFYSQETQYF.